This T cell receptor beta chain comes out of a study of blood T cell repertoires in COVID-19. As for the study in general: The United States, Italy and Spain were the sources of the acute and convalescent COVID-19 samples.

CDR1 is SGHDT and CDR2 is YYEEEE in the germline V gene. There are 15 residues in the CDR3. Trimming cost V 0 bases and J 1 base, with 10 bases left between them. Sequenced by immunoSEQ multiplex PCR; TCRdb stores in-frame clones only, minus some. The table has approximately 220,000 clones, 86% seen once. This sequence was found in a woman in her thirties or forties with acute COVID-19. The rearrangement uses TRBV5-6 and TRBJ1-2, with a possible D match to TRBD1 (5 bases). The sequencing sample was made of PBMCs or T cells enriched from blood (not recorded which). CDR3 loop: CASSLGVGGNYGYTF. The DNA of the CDR3 is TGTGCCAGCAGCTTGGGGGTCGGGGGTAACTATGGCTACACCTTC.